The 2 T cell receptor beta chains presented below share a single source sample, sequenced in a study of regulatory T cells in long-lasting Graves disease. With iRepertoire HTBI primers and Arm-PCR of CDR3 regions, TCR beta libraries were built. A single record per CDR3 protein comes from TCRdb applying MiXCR to the multiplex PCR reads. Of about 560,000 distinct CDR3 sequences listed, more than 15% were seen once; the top ten hold about 11%. Regarding time point: newly diagnosed GD, antithyroid drugs for less than 3 months. Scientists built the TCR library using RNA that was extracted from PBMCs. The data were also submitted as part of a second study, on T cells in Graves' hyperthyroidism and ophthalmopathy.

The sample was peripheral blood mononuclear cells (PBMCs), taken at new diagnosis, from a patient treated with antithyroid drugs. The receptors come from a man aged 18 to 30 with Graves disease.

In its sample, this clonotype was seen many times. This chain joins TRBV6-1 and TRBJ2-1, with D possibly being TRBD2 (5 bases). This CDR3 is built from 14 residues. The germline CDR1 and CDR2 sequences are MNHNS and SASEGT. V lost 3 bases to trimming and J lost 6 bases, with 12 bases between them. This CDR3 is CASSEDWQINEQFF. CDR3 sequence (DNA): TGTGCCAGCAGTGAGGACTGGCAGATCAATGAGCAGTTCTTC.

This clonotype was counted many times. V and J are TRBV2 and TRBJ2-5, with D perhaps matching TRBD1 (5 bases). V gave up 7 bases and J gave up 5 bases, with 17 bases separating them. Germline V gene sequence: CDR1 SNHLY, CDR2 FYNNEI. This CDR3 region has 14 residues. The CDR3 bases are TGTGCCAGCACCCAATTGCAGGGTGGGGAGACCCAGTACTTC. Translating it yields CASTQLQGGETQYF.